Each of the 13 T cell receptor beta chains below was sequenced from the same sample in a study of blood T cell repertoires in COVID-19. Assay used: immunoSEQ multiplex PCR; TCRdb lists only in-frame clones, some missing. The sample lists more than 300,000 clones, under 95% seen once, with approximately 3.5% in the top ten. The source material was peripheral blood. The receptors were gathered from a woman between 18 and 29 years old who had recovered from COVID-19.

This chain joins TRBV3-1 (or the pseudogene TRBV3-2) and TRBJ2-7, with 15 bases fitting TRBD2. The junction had 5 bases not matched to a gene; V was cut back by 6 bases and J by 2 bases. The CDR3 contains 16 residues. The germline V gene encodes CDR1 LGHDT and CDR2 YNNKEL (reference sequence). DNA for the CDR3: TGTGCCAGCAGTGCGGGACTAGCGGGAGGACCCTACGAGCAGTACGTC. Encoded protein: CASSAGLAGGPYEQYV.

This clone was recorded only once. The gene calls are TRBV11-2 and TRBJ2-1, with 15 bases aligning to TRBD2. V lost 5 bases and J lost 2; bases outside the gene matches: 7. CDR3 length equals 18 residues. The germline gives CDR1 SGHAT, CDR2 FQNNGV. The CDR3 region is CASSRTSGRVSTYNEQFF. The CDR3 region has the DNA TGTGCCAGCAGCCGGACTAGCGGGAGGGTCAGTACCTACAATGAGCAGTTCTTC.

The chain joins TRBV9 to TRBJ1-1, with 8 bases aligning to TRBD1. Germline CDR1 SGDLS, CDR2 YYNGEE. CDR3 length equals 16 residues. The V and J ends lost 3 bases and 8 bases, in that order; junction bases with no gene match: 15. The CDR3 loop is CASSAQDRVLHREAFF. In nucleotides, the CDR3 is TGTGCCAGCAGCGCCCAGGACAGGGTCCTCCACCGGGAAGCTTTCTTT.

The chain recombines TRBV19 with TRBJ2-3, with 12 nucleotides matching TRBD2. The germline gives CDR1 LNHDA, CDR2 SQIVND (reference sequence). V was pared by 4 bases and J by 4 bases, with 6 bases of the junction left unmatched. The CDR3 is 16 amino acids. CDR3 nucleotide sequence: TGTGCCAGTAGTAACCGACTAGCGGGAGTTGCAGATACGCAGTATTTT. It specifies CASSNRLAGVADTQYF.

In its sample, this clone was seen once. The chain employs TRBV12-3 or TRBV12-4 and TRBJ1-1; D is unclear. V dropped 6 bases and J dropped 4 bases, with 12 bases sitting between them. The CDR3 is made up of 13 amino acids. The CDR3 loop is CASRTSRVTEAFF. The CDR3 DNA reads as TGTGCCAGCAGGACGAGTCGGGTCACTGAAGCTTTCTTT.

The rearrangement uses TRBV4-1 and TRBJ2-1, with 8 bases matching TRBD2. Per germline, CDR1 MGHRA and CDR2 YSYEKL. The CDR3 contains 13 residues. The V gene end was trimmed by 0 bases and the J gene end by 15 bases; junction bases not matched to a gene: 7. The CDR3 reads CASSQDRTSQMFF. For the CDR3, the DNA is TGCGCCAGCAGCCAAGATCGGACTAGCCAAATGTTCTTC.

The genes are TRBV24-1 and TRBJ2-1, with 10 positions matching TRBD2. Per germline, CDR1 KGHDR and CDR2 SFDVKD. The CDR3 covers 18 residues. The junction had 13 bases not matched to a gene; V was cut back by 3 bases and J by 6 bases. CDR3 amino acids: CATSDNPLAGGPPNEQFF. In DNA, the CDR3 is TGTGCCACCAGTGATAACCCCTTAGCGGGAGGCCCGCCCAATGAGCAGTTCTTC.

CDR3 in DNA: TGTGCCAGCAGCGCTCGGGGGGCTAGCGGGAGGGCCATATCTCGATGGCAGTTCTTC. This encodes CASSARGASGRAISRWQFF. The chain combines TRBV5-6 with TRBJ2-1; 12 nucleotides align to TRBD2. Losses at the gene ends were 4 bases for V and 12 bases for J; bases not matched to a gene: 23. Germline V gene data show CDR1 as SGHDT and CDR2 as YYEEEE. The CDR3 extends over 19 amino acids.

J is TRBJ2-5 and V is TRBV10-2, with TRBD2 matching 8 bases. Germline V gene data show CDR1 as WSHSY and CDR2 as SAAADI. This CDR3 comprises 15 residues. V was clipped by 6 bases and J by 3 bases; unmatched bases: 9. Written as DNA, the CDR3 is TGCGCCAGCAGCTCGGGACTAGTCGTGGAAGAGACCCAGTACTTC. Translation: CASSSGLVVEETQYF.

The chain carries TRBV5-1 and TRBJ2-3, with TRBD2 matching 11 bases. After removal of 0 bases from V and 5 bases from J, the junction contained 5 bases not matched to a gene. In germline, CDR1 is SGHRS, CDR2 YFSETQ. This CDR3 is built from 16 residues. This CDR3 reads CASSLALAGVRDTQYF. The CDR3 bases are TGCGCCAGCAGCTTGGCACTAGCGGGAGTAAGAGATACGCAGTATTTT.

This clone was seen only once. V and J are TRBV19 and TRBJ1-1, with D perhaps TRBD1 (5 bases). Germline V CDR1 and CDR2: LNHDA, SQIVND (reference sequence). Trimming pared 4 bases from V and 5 bases from J, leaving 14 bases between. CDR3 length: 14 residues. The CDR3 loop is CASSTLGGGTEAFF. In DNA form, the CDR3 reads TGTGCCAGTAGTACCCTCGGGGGGGGAACTGAAGCTTTCTTT. Based on the CDR3 plus reference TRBV19 and TRBJ1-1, the full variable domain is DGGITQSPKYLFRKEGQNVTLSCEQNLNHDAMYWYRQDPGQGLRLIYYSQIVNDFQKGDIAEGYSVSREKKESFPLTVTSAQKNPTAFYLCASSTLGGGTEAFFGQGTRLTVV.

The sample holds one count of this clone. V gene TRBV5-4 combines with J gene TRBJ2-1; the match to TRBD2 covers 12 bases. CDR3 length: 14 amino acids. Germline loops: CDR1 SGHNT, CDR2 YYREEE (reference sequence). The trim removed 2 bases at V and 10 bases at J, leaving 4 bases unmatched. As DNA, the CDR3 is TGTGCCAGCAGCTTCCCTCTAGCGGGAGGGGAGCAGTTCTTC. Protein sequence: CASSFPLAGGEQFF.

The chain combines TRBV6-5 with TRBJ2-5; D not certain. This CDR3 has 11 residues. Germline V gene lookup returns CDR1 MNHEY and CDR2 SVGAGI. With 6 bases removed from V and 5 bases from J, the gap between germline ends came to 7 bases. CDR3 sequence reads: CASRDWETQYF. For the CDR3, the DNA is TGTGCCAGCAGAGACTGGGAGACCCAGTACTTC.